This T cell receptor (beta chain) was captured by sequencing in a study of blood T cell repertoires in COVID-19. At the level of the study: Italy, Spain and the United States were the sources of the convalescent and acute COVID-19 samples. T cells, B-cell-depleted T cells, or PBMCs supplied cDNA or gDNA.

V lost 4 bases to trimming and J lost 1 base, with 18 bases between them. Germline assignment: CDR1 SGHRS and CDR2 YFSETQ. The CDR3 sequence is 17 residues long. Per the original methods: Estimates of nucleated cell counts were drawn from the amplification of reference gene primers. Only in-frame clones appear in the TCRdb table, and some are missing; sequencing was by immunoSEQ multiplex PCR. Clone size and V and J calls were adopted from that table, with D and trimming inferred from the DNA. The sample includes 100,000 to 150,000 clones, 60% to 85% of them seen just once. Specimen: peripheral blood. This receptor was obtained from a man aged 65 to 85 with acute or convalescent COVID-19. The rearrangement joins TRBV5-1 to TRBJ2-1, with D possibly matching TRBD1 (6 bases). The CDR3 spells CASSIKDRPTSYNEQFF. The CDR3 region has the DNA TGCGCCAGCAGCATAAAAGACAGGCCCACTTCCTACAATGAGCAGTTCTTC.